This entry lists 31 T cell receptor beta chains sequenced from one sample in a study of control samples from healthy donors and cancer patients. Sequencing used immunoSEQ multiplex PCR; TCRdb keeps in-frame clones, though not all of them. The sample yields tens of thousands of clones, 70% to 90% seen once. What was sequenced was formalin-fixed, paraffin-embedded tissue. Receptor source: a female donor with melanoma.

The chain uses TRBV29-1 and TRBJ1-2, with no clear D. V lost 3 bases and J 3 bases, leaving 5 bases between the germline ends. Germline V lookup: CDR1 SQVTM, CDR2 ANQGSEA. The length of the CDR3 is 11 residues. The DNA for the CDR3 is TGCAGCGTTGATGTGGACTATGGCTACACCTTC. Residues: CSVDVDYGYTF. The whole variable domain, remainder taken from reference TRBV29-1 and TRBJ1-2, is SAVISQKPSRDICQRGTSLTIQCQVDSQVTMMFWYRQQPGQSLTLIATANQGSEATYESGFVIDKFPISRPNLTFSTLTVSNMSPEDSSIYLCSVDVDYGYTFGSGTRLTVV.

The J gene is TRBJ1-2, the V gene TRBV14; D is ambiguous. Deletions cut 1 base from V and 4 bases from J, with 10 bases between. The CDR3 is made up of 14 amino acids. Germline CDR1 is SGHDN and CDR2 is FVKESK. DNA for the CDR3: TGTGCCAGCAGCCAAGGAGTTCGAGGCTATGGCTACACCTTC. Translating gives CASSQGVRGYGYTF.

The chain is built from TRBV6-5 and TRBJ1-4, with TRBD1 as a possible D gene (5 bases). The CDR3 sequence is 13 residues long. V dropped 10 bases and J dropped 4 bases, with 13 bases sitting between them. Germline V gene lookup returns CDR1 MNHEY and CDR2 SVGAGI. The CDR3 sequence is CATSRDGNEKLFF. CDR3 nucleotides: TGTGCCACCTCGAGGGACGGTAATGAAAAACTGTTTTTT.

In DNA, the CDR3 is TGCGCCAGCAGCAATACCCAGGGGGTAGGGGTACGGAATGAGCAGTTCTTC. This codes for CASSNTQGVGVRNEQFF. The chain carries TRBV5-1 and TRBJ2-1, with TRBD1 matching 7 bases. V gave up 4 bases and J gave up 7 bases; unmatched junction bases: 17. Per the germline V gene, CDR1 is SGHRS and CDR2 is YFSETQ. This CDR3 has 17 residues.

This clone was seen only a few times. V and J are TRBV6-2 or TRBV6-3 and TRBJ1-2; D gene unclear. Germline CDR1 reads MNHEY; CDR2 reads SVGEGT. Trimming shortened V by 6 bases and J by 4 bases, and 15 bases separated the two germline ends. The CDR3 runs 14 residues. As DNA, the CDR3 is TGTGCCAGCAGCGAAACCGTCTCGGGCTATGGCTACACCTTC. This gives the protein CASSETVSGYGYTF.

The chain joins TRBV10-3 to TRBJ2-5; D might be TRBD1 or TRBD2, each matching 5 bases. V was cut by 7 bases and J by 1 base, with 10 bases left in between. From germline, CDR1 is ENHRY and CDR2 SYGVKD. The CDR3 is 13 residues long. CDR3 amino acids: CAITDGTQETQYF. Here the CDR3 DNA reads TGTGCCATCACAGACGGGACCCAAGAGACCCAGTACTTC.

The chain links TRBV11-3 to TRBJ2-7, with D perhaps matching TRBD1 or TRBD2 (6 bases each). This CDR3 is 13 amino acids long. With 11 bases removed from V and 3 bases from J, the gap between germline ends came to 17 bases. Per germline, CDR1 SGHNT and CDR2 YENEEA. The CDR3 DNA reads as TGTGCCGGACCTTGGGGGGCGATCTACGAGCAGTACTTC. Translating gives CAGPWGAIYEQYF. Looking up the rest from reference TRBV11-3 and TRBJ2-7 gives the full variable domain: EAGVVQSPRYKIIEKKQPVAFWCNPISGHNTLYWYLQNLGQGPELLIRYENEEAVDDSQLPKDRFSAERLKGVDSTLKIQPAELGDSAVYLCAGPWGAIYEQYFGPGTRLTVT.

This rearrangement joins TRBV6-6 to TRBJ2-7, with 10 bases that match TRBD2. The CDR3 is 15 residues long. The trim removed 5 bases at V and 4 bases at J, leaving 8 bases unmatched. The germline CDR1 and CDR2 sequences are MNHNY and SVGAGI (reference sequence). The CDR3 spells CASSQYLAGEYEQYF. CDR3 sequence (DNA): TGTGCCAGCAGTCAATACCTAGCGGGAGAGTACGAGCAGTACTTC.

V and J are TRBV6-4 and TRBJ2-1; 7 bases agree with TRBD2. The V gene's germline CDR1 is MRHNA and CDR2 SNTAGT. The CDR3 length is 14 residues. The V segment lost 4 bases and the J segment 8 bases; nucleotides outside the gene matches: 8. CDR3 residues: CASSVGGSSYEQFF. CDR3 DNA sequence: TGTGCCAGCAGTGTGGGCGGGAGTAGCTATGAGCAGTTCTTC.

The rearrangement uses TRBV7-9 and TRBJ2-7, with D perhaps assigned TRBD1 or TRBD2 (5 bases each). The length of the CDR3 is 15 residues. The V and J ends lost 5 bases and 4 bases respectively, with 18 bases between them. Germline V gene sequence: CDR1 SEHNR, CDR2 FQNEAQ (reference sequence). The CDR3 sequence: CASSATWDGRYEQYF. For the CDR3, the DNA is TGTGCCAGCAGCGCGACCTGGGACGGTCGTTACGAGCAGTACTTC.

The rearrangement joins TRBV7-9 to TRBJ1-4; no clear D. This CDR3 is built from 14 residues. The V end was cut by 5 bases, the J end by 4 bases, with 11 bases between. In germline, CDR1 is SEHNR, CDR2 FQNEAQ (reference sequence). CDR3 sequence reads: CASSLHGRNEKLFF. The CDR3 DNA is TGTGCCAGCAGCCTACACGGACGTAATGAAAAACTGTTTTTT.

In DNA, the CDR3 is TGTGCCTGGAGTGTACTAGGCAGAGTTACTGAAGCTTTCTTT. Translating gives CAWSVLGRVTEAFF. The chain links TRBV30 to TRBJ1-1, with D uncertain. V was trimmed by 0 bases and J by 5 bases, leaving 13 bases between them. The CDR3 has 14 amino acids. Germline loops: CDR1 GTSNPN, CDR2 SVGIG (reference sequence).

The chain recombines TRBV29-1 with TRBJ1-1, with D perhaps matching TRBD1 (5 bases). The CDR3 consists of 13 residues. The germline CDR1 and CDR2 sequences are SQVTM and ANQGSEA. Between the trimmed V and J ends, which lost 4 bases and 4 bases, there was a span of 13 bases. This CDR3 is CSVGRAFGTEAFF. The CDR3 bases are TGCAGCGTTGGCAGGGCCTTTGGCACTGAAGCTTTCTTT. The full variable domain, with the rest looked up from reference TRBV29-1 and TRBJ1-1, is SAVISQKPSRDICQRGTSLTIQCQVDSQVTMMFWYRQQPGQSLTLIATANQGSEATYESGFVIDKFPISRPNLTFSTLTVSNMSPEDSSIYLCSVGRAFGTEAFFGQGTRLTVV.

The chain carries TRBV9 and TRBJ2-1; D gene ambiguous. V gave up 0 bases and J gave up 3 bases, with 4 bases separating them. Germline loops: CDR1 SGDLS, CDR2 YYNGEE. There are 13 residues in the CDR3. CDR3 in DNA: TGTGCCAGCAGCGTAGCTTACTACAATGAGCAGTTCTTC. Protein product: CASSVAYYNEQFF.

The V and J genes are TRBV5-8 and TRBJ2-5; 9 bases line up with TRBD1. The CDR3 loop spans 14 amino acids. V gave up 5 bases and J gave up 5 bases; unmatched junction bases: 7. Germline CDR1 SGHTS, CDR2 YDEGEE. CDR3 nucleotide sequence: TGTGCCAGCAGTTTTACAGGGGGCCTGGAGACCCAGTACTTC. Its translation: CASSFTGGLETQYF. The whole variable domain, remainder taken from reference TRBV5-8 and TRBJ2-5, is EAGVTQSPTHLIKTRGQQATLRCSPISGHTSVYWYQQALGLGLQFLLWYDEGEERNRGNFPPRFSGRQFPNYSSELNVNALELEDSALYLCASSFTGGLETQYFGPGTRLLVL.

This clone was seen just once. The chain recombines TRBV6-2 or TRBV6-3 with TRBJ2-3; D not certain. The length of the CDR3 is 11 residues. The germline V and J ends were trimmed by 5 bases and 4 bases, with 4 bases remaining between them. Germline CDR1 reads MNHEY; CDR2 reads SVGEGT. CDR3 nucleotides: TGTGCCAGCAGTCTTGCAGATACGCAGTATTTT. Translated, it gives CASSLADTQYF.

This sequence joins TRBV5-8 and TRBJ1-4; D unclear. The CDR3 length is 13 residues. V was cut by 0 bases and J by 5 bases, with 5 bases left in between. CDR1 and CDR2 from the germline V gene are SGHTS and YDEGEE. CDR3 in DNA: TGTGCCAGCAGCTTGGCTAGGAATGAAAAACTGTTTTTT. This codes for CASSLARNEKLFF.

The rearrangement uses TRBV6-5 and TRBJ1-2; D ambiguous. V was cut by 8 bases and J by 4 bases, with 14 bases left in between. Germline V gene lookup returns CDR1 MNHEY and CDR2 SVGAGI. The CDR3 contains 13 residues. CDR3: CASVYRTPYGYTF. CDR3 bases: TGTGCCAGCGTTTATCGCACCCCCTATGGCTACACCTTC.

CDR3 amino acids: CASSLVNDQPQHF. For the CDR3, the DNA is TGTGCCAGCAGTTTAGTGAACGATCAGCCCCAGCATTTT. The chain joins TRBV12-3 or TRBV12-4 to TRBJ1-5; D not certain. This CDR3 comprises 13 residues. V lost 1 base to trimming and J lost 5 bases, with 6 bases between them.

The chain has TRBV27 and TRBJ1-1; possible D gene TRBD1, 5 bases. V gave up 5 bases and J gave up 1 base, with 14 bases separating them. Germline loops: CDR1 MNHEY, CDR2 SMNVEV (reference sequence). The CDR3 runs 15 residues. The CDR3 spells CASSPGTAQNTEAFF. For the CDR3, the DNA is TGTGCCAGCAGTCCCGGGACGGCCCAGAACACTGAAGCTTTCTTT.

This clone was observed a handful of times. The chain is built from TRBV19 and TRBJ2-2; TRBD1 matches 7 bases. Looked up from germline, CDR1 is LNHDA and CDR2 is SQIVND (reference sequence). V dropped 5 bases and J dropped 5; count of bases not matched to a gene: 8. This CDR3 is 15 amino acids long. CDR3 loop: CASSLGQVYTGELFF. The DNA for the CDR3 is TGTGCCAGTAGTCTTGGACAGGTCTATACCGGGGAGCTGTTTTTT.

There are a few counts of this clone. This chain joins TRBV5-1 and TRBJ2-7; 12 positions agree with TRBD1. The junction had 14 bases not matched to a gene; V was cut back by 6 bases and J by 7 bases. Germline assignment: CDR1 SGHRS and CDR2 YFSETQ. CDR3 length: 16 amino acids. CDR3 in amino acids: CASTPLGQGATGEQYF. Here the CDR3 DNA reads TGCGCCAGCACCCCACTGGGACAGGGGGCGACTGGGGAGCAGTACTTC.

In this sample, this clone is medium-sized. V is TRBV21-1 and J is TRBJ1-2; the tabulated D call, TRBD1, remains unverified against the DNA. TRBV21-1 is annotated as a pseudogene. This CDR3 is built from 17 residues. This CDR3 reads CASRLRTGWNSGYGYTF. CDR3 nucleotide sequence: TGTGCCAGCAGACTCCGGACAGGGTGGAATTCGGGCTATGGCTACACCTTC.

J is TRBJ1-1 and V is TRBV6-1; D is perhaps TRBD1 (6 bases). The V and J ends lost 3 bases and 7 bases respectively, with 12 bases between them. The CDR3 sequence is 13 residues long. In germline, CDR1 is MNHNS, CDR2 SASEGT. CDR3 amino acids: CASSDRRGIEAFF. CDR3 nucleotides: TGTGCCAGCAGTGACCGCAGGGGAATTGAAGCTTTCTTT.

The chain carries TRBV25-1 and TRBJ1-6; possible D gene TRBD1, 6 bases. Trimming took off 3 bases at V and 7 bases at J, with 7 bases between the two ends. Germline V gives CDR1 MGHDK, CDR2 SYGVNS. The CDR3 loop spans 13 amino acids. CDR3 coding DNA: TGTGCCAGCAGTGACCAGGGGAATTCACCCCTCCACTTT. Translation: CASSDQGNSPLHF.

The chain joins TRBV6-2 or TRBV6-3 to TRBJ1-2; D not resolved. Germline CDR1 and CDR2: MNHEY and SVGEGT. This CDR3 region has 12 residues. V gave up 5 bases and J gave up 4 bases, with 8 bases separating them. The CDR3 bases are TGTGCCAGCAGTGAGGGATTCTATGGCTACACCTTC. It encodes CASSEGFYGYTF.

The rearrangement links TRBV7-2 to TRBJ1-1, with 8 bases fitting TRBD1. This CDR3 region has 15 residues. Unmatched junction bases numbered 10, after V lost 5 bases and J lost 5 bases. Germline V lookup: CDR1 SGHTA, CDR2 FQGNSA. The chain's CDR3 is CASSSPGQGRTEAFF. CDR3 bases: TGTGCCAGCAGCAGTCCAGGACAGGGACGGACTGAAGCTTTCTTT.

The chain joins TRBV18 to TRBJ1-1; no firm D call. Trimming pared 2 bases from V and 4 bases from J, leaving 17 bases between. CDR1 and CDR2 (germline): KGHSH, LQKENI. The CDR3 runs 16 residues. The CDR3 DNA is TGTGCCAGCTCACCAAGAGTACTTCCCGCGTGCACTGAAGCTTTCTTT. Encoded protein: CASSPRVLPACTEAFF.

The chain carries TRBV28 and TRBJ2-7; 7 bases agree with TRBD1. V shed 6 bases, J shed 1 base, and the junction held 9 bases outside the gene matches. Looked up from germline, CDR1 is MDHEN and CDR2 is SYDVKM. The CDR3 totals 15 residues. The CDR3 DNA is TGTGCCAGCAGCCCCCCGGGACAGTCATCCTACGAGCAGTACTTC. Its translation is CASSPPGQSSYEQYF.

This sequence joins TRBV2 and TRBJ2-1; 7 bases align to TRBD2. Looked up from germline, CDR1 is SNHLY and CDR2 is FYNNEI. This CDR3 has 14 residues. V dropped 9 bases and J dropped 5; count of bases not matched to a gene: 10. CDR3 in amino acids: CASRISGPHNEQFF. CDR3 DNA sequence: TGTGCCAGTAGAATTAGCGGGCCACACAATGAGCAGTTCTTC.

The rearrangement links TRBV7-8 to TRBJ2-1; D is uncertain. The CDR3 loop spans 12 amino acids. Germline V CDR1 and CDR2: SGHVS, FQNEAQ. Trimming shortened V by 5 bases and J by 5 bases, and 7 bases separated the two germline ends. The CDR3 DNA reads TGTGCCAGCAGCCCTACCAACAATGAGCAGTTCTTC. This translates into CASSPTNNEQFF.